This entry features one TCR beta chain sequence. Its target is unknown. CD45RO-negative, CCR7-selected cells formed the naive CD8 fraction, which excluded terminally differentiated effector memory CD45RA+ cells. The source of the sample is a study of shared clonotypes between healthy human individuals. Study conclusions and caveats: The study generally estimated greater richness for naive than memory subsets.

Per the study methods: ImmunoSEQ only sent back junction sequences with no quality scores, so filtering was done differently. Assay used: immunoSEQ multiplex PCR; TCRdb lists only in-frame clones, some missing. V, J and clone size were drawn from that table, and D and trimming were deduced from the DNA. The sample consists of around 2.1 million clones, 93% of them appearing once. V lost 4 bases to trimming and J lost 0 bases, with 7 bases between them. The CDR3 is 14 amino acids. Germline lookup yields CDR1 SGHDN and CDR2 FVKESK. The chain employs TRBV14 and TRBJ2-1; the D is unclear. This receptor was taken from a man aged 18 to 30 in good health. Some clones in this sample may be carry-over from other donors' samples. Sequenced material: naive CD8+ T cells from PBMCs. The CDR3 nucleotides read TGTGCCAGCAGCCCCGTGTCCTCCTACAATGAGCAGTTCTTC. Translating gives CASSPVSSYNEQFF.